This record concerns one TCR beta chain sequence. A junction end diverges from the germline sequence, so it may reflect a read error. The CDR3 has 11 amino acids. The germline gives CDR1 DFQATT, CDR2 SNEGSKA (reference sequence). This sample's TCRbeta library carried unique molecular identifier barcodes. MiXCR was run by TCRdb on the PCR reads, yielding one entry per CDR3 protein. The table includes about a million distinct CDR3 sequences, about 29% detected once. The record originates from a study of T-cell reconstitution after alpha-beta-depleted transplantation in children. The chain employs TRBV20-1 and TRBJ1-4; 7 nucleotides line up with TRBD1. This clonotype originated in a boy in the first two years of life who had a stem cell transplant for SCID, so the T cells may come from the graft donor. The sequencing here drew on PBMCs, mostly from graft donor cells, taken 360 days after TCRalphabeta/CD19-depleted stem cell transplant. The CDR3 loop is CSAARSDRERF. CDR3 coding DNA: TGCAGTGCCGCGAGATCCGACAGGGAGAGGTTT.